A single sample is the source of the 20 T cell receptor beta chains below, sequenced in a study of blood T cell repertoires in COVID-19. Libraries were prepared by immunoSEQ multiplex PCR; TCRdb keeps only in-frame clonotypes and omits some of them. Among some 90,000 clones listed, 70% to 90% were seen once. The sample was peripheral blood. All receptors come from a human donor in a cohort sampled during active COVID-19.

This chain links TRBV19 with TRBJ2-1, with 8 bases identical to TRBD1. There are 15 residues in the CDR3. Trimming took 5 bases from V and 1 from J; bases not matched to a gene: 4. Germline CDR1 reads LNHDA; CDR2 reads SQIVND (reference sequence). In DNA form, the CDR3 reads TGTGCCAGTAGTTTTACAGGGGGATCCTACAATGAGCAGTTCTTC. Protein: CASSFTGGSYNEQFF.

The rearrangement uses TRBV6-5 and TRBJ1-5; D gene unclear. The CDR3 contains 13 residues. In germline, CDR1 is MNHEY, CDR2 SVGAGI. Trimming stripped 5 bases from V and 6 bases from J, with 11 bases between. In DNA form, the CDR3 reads TGTGCCAGCAGTCAAAATGGGCTTCAGCCCCAGCATTTT. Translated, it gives CASSQNGLQPQHF.

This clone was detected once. DNA for the CDR3: TGTGCCAGCAGTCCCGACAGGGGGCTCGGCGATGAGCAGTTCTTC. The encoded protein is CASSPDRGLGDEQFF. The rearrangement links TRBV6-6 to TRBJ2-1; 10 nucleotides agree with TRBD1. Germline assignment: CDR1 MNHNY and CDR2 SVGAGI (reference sequence). J was trimmed by 8 bases and V by 5 bases; bases with no gene match: 9. The CDR3 is made up of 15 amino acids.

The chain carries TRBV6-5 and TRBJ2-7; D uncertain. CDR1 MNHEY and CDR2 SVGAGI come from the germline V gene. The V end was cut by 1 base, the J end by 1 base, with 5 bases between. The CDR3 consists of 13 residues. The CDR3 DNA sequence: TGTGCCAGCAGTTACTTACAGTCCTACGAGCAGTACTTC. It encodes CASSYLQSYEQYF.

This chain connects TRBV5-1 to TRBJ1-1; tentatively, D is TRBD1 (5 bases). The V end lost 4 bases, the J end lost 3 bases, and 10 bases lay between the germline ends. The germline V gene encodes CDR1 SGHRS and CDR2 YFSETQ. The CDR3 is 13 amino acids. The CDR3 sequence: CASSLKQDTEAFF. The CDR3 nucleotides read TGCGCCAGCAGCCTCAAACAGGACACTGAAGCTTTCTTT.

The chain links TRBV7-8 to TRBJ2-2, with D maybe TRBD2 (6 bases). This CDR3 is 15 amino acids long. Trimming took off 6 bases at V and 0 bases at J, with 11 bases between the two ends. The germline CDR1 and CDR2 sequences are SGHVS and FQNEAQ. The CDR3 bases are TGTGCCAGCAGAGAACGACTAGCGAACACCGGGGAGCTGTTTTTT. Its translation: CASRERLANTGELFF.

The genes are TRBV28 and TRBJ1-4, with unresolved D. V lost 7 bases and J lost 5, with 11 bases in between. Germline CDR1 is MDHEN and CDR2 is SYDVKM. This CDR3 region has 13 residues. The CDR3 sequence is CASTAGENEKLFF. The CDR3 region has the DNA TGTGCCAGCACGGCCGGGGAAAATGAAAAACTGTTTTTT.

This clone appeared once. This chain's CDR3 is CATSRDSLSSGSPLHF. DNA of the CDR3: TGTGCCACCAGCAGAGATTCACTCTCATCGGGTTCACCCCTCCACTTT. The chain combines TRBV15 with TRBJ1-6; no firm D call. Germline V gene sequence: CDR1 LNHNV, CDR2 YYDKDF (reference sequence). The CDR3 runs 16 residues. V lost 0 bases, J lost 9 bases, and 15 bases lay in between.

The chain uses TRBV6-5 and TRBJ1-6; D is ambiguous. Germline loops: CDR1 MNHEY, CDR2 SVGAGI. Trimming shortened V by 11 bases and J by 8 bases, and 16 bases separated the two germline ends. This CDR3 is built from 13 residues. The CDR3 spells CAGFESADSPLHF. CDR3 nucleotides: TGTGCCGGCTTTGAGAGCGCGGATTCACCCCTCCACTTT.

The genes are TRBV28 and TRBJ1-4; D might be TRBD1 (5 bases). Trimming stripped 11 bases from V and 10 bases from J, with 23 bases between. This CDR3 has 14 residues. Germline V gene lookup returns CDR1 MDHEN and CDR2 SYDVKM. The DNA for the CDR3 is TGTGCCGTCACGAGGCGGGACCCATCCATAAAACTGTTTTTT. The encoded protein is CAVTRRDPSIKLFF.

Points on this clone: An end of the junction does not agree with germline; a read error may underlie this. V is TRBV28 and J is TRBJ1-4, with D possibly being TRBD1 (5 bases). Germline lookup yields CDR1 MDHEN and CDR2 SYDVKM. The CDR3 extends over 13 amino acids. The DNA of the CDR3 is TGTGCCATCAGTGGGGGGAACAATGAAAAACTGTTTTTT. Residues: CAISGGNNEKLFF.

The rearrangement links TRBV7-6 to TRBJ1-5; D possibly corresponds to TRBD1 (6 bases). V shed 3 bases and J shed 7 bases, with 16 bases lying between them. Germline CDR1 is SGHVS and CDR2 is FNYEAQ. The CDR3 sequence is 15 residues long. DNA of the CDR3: TGTGCCAGCAGCTTTCCGGCTCGTCAGGGGCAGCCCCAGCATTTT. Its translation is CASSFPARQGQPQHF.

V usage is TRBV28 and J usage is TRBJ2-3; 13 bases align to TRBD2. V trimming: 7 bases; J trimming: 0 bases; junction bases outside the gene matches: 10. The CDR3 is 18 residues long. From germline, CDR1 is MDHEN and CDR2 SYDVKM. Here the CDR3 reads CASTDTGTSGVSTDTQYF. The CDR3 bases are TGTGCCAGCACTGACACCGGGACTAGCGGGGTTAGCACAGATACGCAGTATTTT. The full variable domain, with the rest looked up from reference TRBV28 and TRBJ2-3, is DVKVTQSSRYLVKRTGEKVFLECVQDMDHENMFWYRQDPGLGLRLIYFSYDVKMKEKGDIPEGYSVSREKKERFSLILESASTNQTSMYLCASTDTGTSGVSTDTQYFGPGTRLTVL.

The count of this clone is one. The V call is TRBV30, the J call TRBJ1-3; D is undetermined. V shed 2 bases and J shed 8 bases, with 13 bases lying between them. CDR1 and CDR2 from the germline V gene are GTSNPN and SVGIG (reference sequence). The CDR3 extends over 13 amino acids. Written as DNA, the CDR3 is TGTGCCTGGAGTATAGTCAGGCTGGACACCATATATTTT. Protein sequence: CAWSIVRLDTIYF.

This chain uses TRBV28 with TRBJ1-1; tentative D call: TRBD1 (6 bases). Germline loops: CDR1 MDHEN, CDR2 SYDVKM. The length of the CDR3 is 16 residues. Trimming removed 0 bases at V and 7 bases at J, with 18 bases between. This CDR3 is CASSLWFQGISFEAFF. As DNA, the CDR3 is TGTGCCAGCAGTTTATGGTTTCAGGGGATTAGTTTTGAAGCTTTCTTT.

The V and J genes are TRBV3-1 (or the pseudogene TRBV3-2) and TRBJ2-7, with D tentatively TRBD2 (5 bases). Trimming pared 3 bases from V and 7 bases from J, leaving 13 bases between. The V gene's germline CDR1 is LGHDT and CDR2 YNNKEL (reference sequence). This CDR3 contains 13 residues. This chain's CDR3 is CASSHPGNGEQYF. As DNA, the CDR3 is TGTGCCAGCAGCCACCCGGGGAACGGAGAGCAGTACTTC.

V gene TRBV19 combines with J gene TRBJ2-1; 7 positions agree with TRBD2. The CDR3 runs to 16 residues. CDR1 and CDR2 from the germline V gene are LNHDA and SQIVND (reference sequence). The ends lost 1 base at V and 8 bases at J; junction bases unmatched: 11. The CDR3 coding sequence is TGTGCCAGTAGTATAGGGGCGGGAGAGGTCAAGTATGAGCAGTTCTTC. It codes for CASSIGAGEVKYEQFF.

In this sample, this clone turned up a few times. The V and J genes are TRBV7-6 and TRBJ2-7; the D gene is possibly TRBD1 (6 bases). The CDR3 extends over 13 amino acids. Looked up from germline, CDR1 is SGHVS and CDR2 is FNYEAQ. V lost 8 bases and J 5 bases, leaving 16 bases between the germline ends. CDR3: CASGNRAYDEQYF. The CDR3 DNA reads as TGTGCCAGCGGTAACAGGGCCTACGACGAGCAGTACTTC.

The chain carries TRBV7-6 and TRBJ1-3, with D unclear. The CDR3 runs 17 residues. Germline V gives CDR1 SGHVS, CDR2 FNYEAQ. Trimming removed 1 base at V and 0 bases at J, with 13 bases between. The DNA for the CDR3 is TGTGCCAGCAGCTTAGATGGAGGGTTGGGCTCTGGAAACACCATATATTTT. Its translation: CASSLDGGLGSGNTIYF.

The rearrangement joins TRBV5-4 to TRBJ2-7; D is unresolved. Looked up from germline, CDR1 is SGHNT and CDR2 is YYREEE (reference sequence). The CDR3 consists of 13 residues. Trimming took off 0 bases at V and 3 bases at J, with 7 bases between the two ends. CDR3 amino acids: CASSLVPYYEQYF. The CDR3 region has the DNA TGTGCCAGCAGCTTGGTACCCTACTACGAGCAGTACTTC.